This section outlines one T cell receptor (beta chain) sequence together with its context. The antigen remains unidentified. These data are taken from a study of PD-1 blockade in mismatch repair-deficient tumors. On the study more broadly: All were previously treated, progressing patients with around eleven mismatch repair-deficient cancer types.

Every patient had mismatch repair deficiency by PCR or immunohistochemistry. Three pembrolizumab responders had their TCRs sequenced. Study-level findings and limits: Tumor-resident clones, often absent from pretreatment blood, expanded after pembrolizumab and then contracted.

The data were produced by immunoSEQ multiplex PCR, yet TCRdb's version contains in-frame clones alone and is incomplete. The sample consists of under 95,000 clones, 70% to 90% of them appearing once. The ends were cut back, 8 bases at V and 1 base at J, with 13 bases in the middle. The CDR3 totals 14 residues. Germline assignment: CDR1 SNHLY and CDR2 FYNNEI. V is TRBV2 and J is TRBJ2-3; D possibly matches TRBD1 or TRBD2 (7 bases each). The TCR comes from an adult with mismatch repair-deficient cancer. Here the sequenced sample was peripheral blood, taken 44 weeks after starting pembrolizumab. CDR3 amino acids: CASGGRGRTDTQYF. Here the CDR3 DNA reads TGTGCCAGCGGGGGGAGGGGGCGCACAGATACGCAGTATTTT.